The next 18 T cell receptor beta chains were all read from a single sample in a study of identical twins. TCRdb passed the 5' RACE reads through MiXCR, listing each CDR3 protein once. The table includes roughly 250,000 distinct CDR3 sequences, 5.5% to 7% detected once. This same sample was also taken into another study, of yellow fever vaccine responses in identical twins.

Sequences were obtained from memory (CD45RO+) T cells sorted from blood. These receptors were collected from a woman aged 18-29 years in good health.

This clonotype was seen at least ten times. The CDR3 sequence is CASSLLSGGKDTQYF. The CDR3 DNA follows: TGTGCCAGCAGCTTGCTGTCAGGGGGCAAGGATACGCAGTATTTT. The V gene is TRBV5-4, the J gene TRBJ2-3; 8 bases line up with TRBD1. CDR3 length: 15 amino acids. Looked up from germline, CDR1 is SGHNT and CDR2 is YYREEE (reference sequence). J was trimmed by 6 bases and V by 1 base; bases with no gene match: 7.

The chain uses TRBV2 and TRBJ2-7, with 10 bases identical to TRBD1. Germline assignment: CDR1 SNHLY and CDR2 FYNNEI. The CDR3 is made up of 13 amino acids. The trim removed 5 bases at V and 4 bases at J, leaving 2 bases unmatched. CDR3 region: CASSRTGGYEQYF. The CDR3 DNA follows: TGTGCCAGCAGTCGGACAGGGGGATACGAGCAGTACTTC.

This clonotype has more than one count but fewer than ten. The genes are TRBV28 and TRBJ2-1; TRBD2 aligns across 14 bases. V was pared by 5 bases and J by 7 bases, with 7 bases of the junction left unmatched. This CDR3 is 16 amino acids long. CDR1 and CDR2 (germline): MDHEN, SYDVKM. The CDR3 coding sequence is TGTGCCAGCAGTCCGGGGACTAGCGGGAGTCCAAATGAGCAGTTCTTC. Protein product: CASSPGTSGSPNEQFF.

Many counts were recorded for this clonotype. This chain connects TRBV2 to TRBJ1-6; 7 positions match TRBD1. Germline V gene lookup returns CDR1 SNHLY and CDR2 FYNNEI. The V and J ends lost 10 bases and 3 bases, in that order; junction bases with no gene match: 3. CDR3 size: 13 residues. The DNA of the CDR3 is TGTGCCACCGGACAGGACTATAATTCACCCCTCCACTTT. As protein: CATGQDYNSPLHF.

There are a few counts of this clonotype. V is TRBV12-3 or TRBV12-4 and J is TRBJ2-2, with D tentatively TRBD2 (5 bases). The V and J ends lost 6 bases and 1 base respectively, with 15 bases between them. The CDR3 contains 16 residues. The DNA of the CDR3 is TGTGCCAGCAGCGTCCCGGGGAGCCTGAACACCGGGGAGCTGTTTTTT. Translating it yields CASSVPGSLNTGELFF.

This clonotype was observed a few times. V and J are TRBV5-6 and TRBJ2-5, with a weak D call TRBD1 (6 bases). The V end lost 1 base, the J end lost 3 bases, and 19 bases lay between the germline ends. The CDR3 has 17 amino acids. The V gene's germline CDR1 is SGHDT and CDR2 YYEEEE. CDR3 protein: CASSLLGALGAEETQYF. The CDR3, as DNA: TGTGCCAGCAGCTTGTTGGGCGCTCTGGGGGCCGAAGAGACCCAGTACTTC.

This clonotype showed up just a few times. As DNA, the CDR3 is TGTGCCAGCAGCATTAGCGGGAGGGCCTACGAGCAGTACTTC. It codes for CASSISGRAYEQYF. The genes are TRBV7-2 and TRBJ2-7; 11 bases are a match to TRBD2. The length of the CDR3 is 14 residues. Trimming cost V 5 bases and J 2 bases; bases outside gene matches: 2. Germline V CDR1 and CDR2: SGHTA, FQGNSA.

This clonotype was detected many times. The chain employs TRBV20-1 and TRBJ2-5; the D gene is possibly TRBD1 (6 bases). CDR3 length: 16 residues. In germline, CDR1 is DFQATT, CDR2 SNEGSKA (reference sequence). Deletions cut 1 base from V and 1 base from J, with 16 bases between. The CDR3 spells CSARALSDSLQETQYF. CDR3 nucleotide sequence: TGCAGTGCTAGAGCACTCTCGGACAGCCTCCAAGAGACCCAGTACTTC.

There are many counts of this clonotype. The chain recombines TRBV5-1 with TRBJ1-3, with D unclear. From germline, CDR1 is SGHRS and CDR2 YFSETQ. CDR3 length equals 17 residues. V lost 1 base and J lost 4, with 18 bases in between. The CDR3 loop reads CASSLSYMAPSGNTIYF. CDR3 DNA sequence: TGCGCCAGCAGCTTGTCGTACATGGCGCCCTCCGGAAACACCATATATTTT.

This clonotype came up many times. In DNA form, the CDR3 reads TGTGCCAGCAGCCCCGGGCCACTAGCGGTGAAAGAGACCCAGTACTTC. Its protein is CASSPGPLAVKETQYF. The chain joins TRBV7-7 to TRBJ2-5, with 8 bases identical to TRBD2. Losses at the gene ends were 5 bases for V and 3 bases for J; bases not matched to a gene: 11. The germline gives CDR1 SSHAT, CDR2 FNYEAQ (reference sequence). This CDR3 comprises 16 residues.

The chain couples TRBV29-1 to TRBJ1-2; D is uncertain. The CDR3 sequence is 13 residues long. Trimming removed 0 bases at V and 7 bases at J, with 12 bases between. Germline V gene lookup returns CDR1 SQVTM and CDR2 ANQGSEA. This chain's CDR3 is CSVEEAPGGGYTF. The CDR3, as DNA: TGCAGCGTTGAAGAGGCCCCGGGTGGTGGCTACACCTTC.

This chain joins TRBV4-2 and TRBJ2-5, with 9 bases identical to TRBD2. The V and J ends lost 0 bases and 5 bases, in that order; junction bases with no gene match: 7. Per the germline V gene, CDR1 is LGHNA and CDR2 is YNFKEQ. CDR3 size: 16 residues. CDR3 DNA sequence: TGTGCCAGCAGCCAAGAGATAGCGGGAGATAGCGAGACCCAGTACTTC. It specifies CASSQEIAGDSETQYF.

In this sample, this clonotype turned up many times. This chain joins TRBV20-1 and TRBJ2-2, with 7 bases aligning to TRBD1. The CDR3 has 17 amino acids. The ends lost 0 bases at V and 5 bases at J; junction bases unmatched: 12. The germline gives CDR1 DFQATT, CDR2 SNEGSKA (reference sequence). CDR3 nucleotides: TGCAGTGCTAGAGACTCGGCGACAGGGCAGGATACCGGGGAGCTGTTTTTT. The encoded protein is CSARDSATGQDTGELFF.

This clonotype was counted ten times or more. The rearrangement links TRBV29-1 to TRBJ1-5; D not certain. Germline V lookup: CDR1 SQVTM, CDR2 ANQGSEA. CDR3 length equals 10 residues. V was clipped by 4 bases and J by 6 bases, with 4 bases between them. CDR3 nucleotides: TGCAGCGTTGGTGTTCAGCCCCAGCATTTT. It specifies CSVGVQPQHF.

This chain joins TRBV27 and TRBJ1-2, with 12 bases aligning to TRBD1. Germline loops: CDR1 MNHEY, CDR2 SMNVEV (reference sequence). The CDR3 sequence is 16 residues long. The J segment lost 7 bases and the V segment lost 3 bases, leaving 9 bases of the junction unmatched. Here the CDR3 DNA reads TGTGCCAGCAGTTTTTCGGGACAGGGGGCGTTAGGTGGCTACACCTTC. Translation: CASSFSGQGALGGYTF.

At least ten counts were recorded for this clonotype. The genes are TRBV3-1 and TRBJ2-4; D could derive from TRBD1 or TRBD2 (5 bases each). The CDR3 has 17 amino acids. Trimming stripped 1 base from V and 3 bases from J, with 16 bases between. Germline V lookup: CDR1 LGHDT, CDR2 YNNKEL (reference sequence). CDR3 sequence: CASSQVVGTYSKNIQYF. CDR3 bases: TGTGCCAGCAGCCAAGTTGTTGGGACGTACAGCAAAAACATTCAGTACTTC.

This clonotype was detected a few times. The chain is built from TRBV20-1 and TRBJ2-5; 9 bases line up with TRBD1. V lost 3 bases and J lost 5; bases outside the gene matches: 10. The germline V gene has CDR1 DFQATT and CDR2 SNEGSKA (reference sequence). This CDR3 has 15 amino acids. The CDR3 region has the DNA TGCAGTGCTAGTCACGGACAGGGGCGACGGGAGACCCAGTACTTC. As protein: CSASHGQGRRETQYF.

This clonotype was picked up a small number of times. The chain uses TRBV27 and TRBJ2-1, with D perhaps matching TRBD1 (6 bases). CDR1 is MNHEY, CDR2 SMNVEV, per germline (reference sequence). The CDR3 consists of 14 residues. V shed 3 bases and J shed 7 bases, with 13 bases lying between them. This chain's CDR3 is CASSFWGRGNEQFF. The DNA for the CDR3 is TGTGCCAGCAGTTTCTGGGGCAGGGGAAATGAGCAGTTCTTC.